These 32 T cell receptor beta chains came from one sample sequenced in a study of blood T cell repertoires in COVID-19. Assay: immunoSEQ multiplex PCR; the TCRdb copy retains only in-frame clones and omits some. Among around 40,000 clones listed, around 80% were seen once. Material: peripheral blood. All receptors come from a man older than 75 with active or convalescent COVID-19.

The chain couples TRBV7-2 to TRBJ2-2; TRBD2 matches at 7 bases. The CDR3 has 15 residues. CDR1 SGHTA and CDR2 FQGNSA come from the germline V gene. The junction had 10 bases not matched to a gene; V was cut back by 5 bases and J by 7 bases. DNA of the CDR3: TGTGCCAGCAGCCTACCCCATGGGGGGGACGGGGAGCTGTTTTTT. Translating it yields CASSLPHGGDGELFF.

The chain is built from TRBV24-1 and TRBJ2-6; D is uncertain. The CDR3 consists of 16 residues. Germline V CDR1 and CDR2: KGHDR, SFDVKD. V lost 4 bases and J lost 4, with 13 bases in between. CDR3 loop: CATSDRELSGANVLTF. The CDR3 bases are TGTGCCACCAGTGACCGCGAGCTATCCGGGGCCAACGTCCTGACTTTC.

This clone was observed a single time. This sequence joins TRBV4-2 and TRBJ2-1, with D perhaps TRBD2 (5 bases). V lost 0 bases to trimming and J lost 3 bases, with 12 bases between them. The CDR3 consists of 16 residues. CDR1 is LGHNA and CDR2 is YNFKEQ in the germline V gene. The CDR3 coding sequence is TGTGCCAGCAGCCAAGAAGTGGGAGAGAACTACAATGAGCAGTTCTTC. Translated, it gives CASSQEVGENYNEQFF.

The chain links TRBV27 to TRBJ2-7, with 9 bases lining up with TRBD1. Germline V gene lookup returns CDR1 MNHEY and CDR2 SMNVEV (reference sequence). There are 16 residues in the CDR3. V shed 5 bases and J 2 bases; nucleotides not matched to a gene: 10. CDR3 region: CASSNRPGQGAYEQYF. For the CDR3, the DNA is TGTGCCAGCAGTAACCGCCCGGGACAGGGCGCCTACGAGCAGTACTTC.

The CDR3 coding sequence is TGTGCCAGCAACCGCGGGGGTAGCAATCAGCCCCAGCATTTT. Its protein is CASNRGGSNQPQHF. This sequence joins TRBV2 and TRBJ1-5; D is perhaps TRBD1 (5 bases). The CDR3 loop spans 14 amino acids. CDR1 and CDR2 from the germline V gene are SNHLY and FYNNEI. Deletions cut 7 bases from V and 0 bases from J, with 10 bases between.

This chain's CDR3 is CASSQVTAINEKLFF. The CDR3 DNA reads as TGTGCCAGCAGCCAAGTGACAGCGATTAATGAAAAACTGTTTTTT. V is TRBV3-1 (or the pseudogene TRBV3-2) and J is TRBJ1-4; tentative D call: TRBD1 (5 bases). Germline V gene lookup returns CDR1 LGHDT and CDR2 YNNKEL (reference sequence). V was trimmed by 1 base and J by 4 bases, leaving 10 bases between them. The CDR3 loop spans 15 amino acids.

The chain carries TRBV30 and TRBJ2-2; 7 nucleotides align to TRBD2. The CDR3 has 15 amino acids. Per germline, CDR1 GTSNPN and CDR2 SVGIG (reference sequence). V trimming: 0 bases; J trimming: 0 bases; junction bases outside the gene matches: 1. The CDR3 bases are TGTGCCTGGAGTGTCGGGGGGACGAACACCGGGGAGCTGTTTTTT. Translating gives CAWSVGGTNTGELFF.

V usage is TRBV7-6 and J usage is TRBJ2-1, with TRBD1 matching 9 bases. The CDR3 length is 16 residues. With 2 bases clipped from V and 5 bases from J, the junction kept 7 bases outside the gene matches. From germline, CDR1 is SGHVS and CDR2 FNYEAQ. CDR3 residues: CASSLTGGLRDNEQFF. CDR3 nucleotides: TGTGCCAGCAGCTTAACAGGGGGCCTTCGTGACAATGAGCAGTTCTTC.

The chain employs TRBV12-3 or TRBV12-4 and TRBJ1-1; the D gene is possibly TRBD1 (5 bases). V lost 3 bases and J 7 bases, leaving 9 bases between the germline ends. This CDR3 is built from 12 residues. DNA for the CDR3: TGTGCCAGCAGTTTGATAACAGGTGAAGCTTTCTTT. Amino acids: CASSLITGEAFF.

This clone was observed a handful of times. The V call is TRBV28, the J call TRBJ2-1, with a tentative D call TRBD2 (6 bases). There are 14 residues in the CDR3. CDR1 MDHEN and CDR2 SYDVKM come from the germline V gene. V was shortened by 10 bases and J by 6 bases, with 19 bases between the two germline ends. The DNA for the CDR3 is TGTGCCATTCTGGAAGGGCTAGCGACCAATGAGCAGTTCTTC. It yields the protein CAILEGLATNEQFF.

V is TRBV30 and J is TRBJ1-1, with TRBD1 identical over 8 bases. Germline CDR1 is GTSNPN and CDR2 is SVGIG (reference sequence). V gave up 3 bases and J gave up 8 bases; unmatched junction bases: 5. This CDR3 is built from 12 residues. This CDR3 reads CAWSGQGGEAFF. The CDR3 DNA sequence: TGTGCCTGGAGCGGACAGGGAGGCGAAGCTTTCTTT.

The V call is TRBV27, the J call TRBJ2-1; 8 bases line up with TRBD1. The CDR3 runs 17 residues. The germline gives CDR1 MNHEY, CDR2 SMNVEV (reference sequence). The V gene end was trimmed by 2 bases and the J gene end by 0 bases; junction bases not matched to a gene: 6. Here the CDR3 DNA reads TGTGCCAGCAGTTTAACGGCAGGGGGCGGCTCCTACAATGAGCAGTTCTTC. Residues: CASSLTAGGGSYNEQFF.

The V gene is TRBV6-5, the J gene TRBJ1-1; 7 bases fit TRBD1. Germline CDR1 MNHEY, CDR2 SVGAGI. CDR3 size: 14 residues. J was trimmed by 2 bases and V by 2 bases; bases with no gene match: 2. CDR3 nucleotide sequence: TGTGCCAGCAGTTACGGGACAGATAACACTGAAGCTTTCTTT. It encodes CASSYGTDNTEAFF.

This clone was seen just once. The chain links TRBV7-6 to TRBJ1-1, with D unresolved. V lost 2 bases, J lost 3 bases, and 13 bases lay in between. This CDR3 spans 15 amino acids. Germline assignment: CDR1 SGHVS and CDR2 FNYEAQ. DNA of the CDR3: TGTGCCAGCAGCTTATCCCCGGTTTCGGACACTGAAGCTTTCTTT. Amino acids: CASSLSPVSDTEAFF. The full variable domain, completed using reference TRBV7-6 and TRBJ1-1, is GAGVSQSPRYKVTKRGQDVALRCDPISGHVSLYWYRQALGQGPEFLTYFNYEAQQDKSGLPNDRFSAERPEGSISTLTIQRTEQRDSAMYRCASSLSPVSDTEAFFGQGTRLTVV.

This clone is deemed medium-sized. The rearrangement joins TRBV14 to TRBJ1-2, with D uncertain. Germline lookup yields CDR1 SGHDN and CDR2 FVKESK. V was clipped by 0 bases and J by 4 bases, with 6 bases between them. The CDR3 consists of 13 residues. The CDR3 DNA sequence: TGTGCCAGCAGCCAAGAGAGTTCCTATGGCTACACCTTC. This encodes CASSQESSYGYTF.

This clone was seen a few times. The chain employs TRBV6-6 and TRBJ1-1; TRBD1 agrees at 7 bases. CDR1 is MNHNY and CDR2 is SVGAGI in the germline V gene (reference sequence). Unmatched junction bases numbered 6, after V lost 2 bases and J lost 3 bases. This CDR3 comprises 15 residues. DNA of the CDR3: TGTGCCAGCAGTTACACACAGGGGTGGGACACTGAAGCTTTCTTT. Protein: CASSYTQGWDTEAFF.

This rearrangement joins TRBV5-1 to TRBJ1-2; D may be TRBD1 (5 bases). Germline V gene lookup returns CDR1 SGHRS and CDR2 YFSETQ. The CDR3 totals 15 residues. V lost 4 bases and J lost 0, with 13 bases in between. In DNA form, the CDR3 reads TGCGCCAGCAGCACGGGGGACGGAGCTAACTATGGCTACACCTTC. Its translation: CASSTGDGANYGYTF.

The genes are TRBV9 and TRBJ2-5; 8 positions match TRBD1. The trim removed 0 bases at V and 0 bases at J, leaving 10 bases unmatched. CDR1 is SGDLS and CDR2 is YYNGEE in the germline V gene. There are 18 residues in the CDR3. This CDR3 is CASSVEGRGQLYQETQYF. The CDR3 DNA is TGTGCCAGCAGCGTAGAGGGCAGGGGGCAACTGTACCAAGAGACCCAGTACTTC. The variable domain in full, with the rest retrieved from reference TRBV9 and TRBJ2-5, is DSGVTQTPKHLITATGQRVTLRCSPRSGDLSVYWYQQSLDQGLQFLIQYYNGEERAKGNILERFSAQQFPDLHSELNLSSLELGDSALYFCASSVEGRGQLYQETQYFGPGTRLLVL.

The sample holds a few counts of this clone. The rearrangement uses TRBV30 and TRBJ1-1, with D uncertain. The CDR3 totals 11 residues. Germline lookup yields CDR1 GTSNPN and CDR2 SVGIG (reference sequence). Trimming stripped 2 bases from V and 10 bases from J, with 11 bases between. The CDR3 loop reads CAWSKIAGAFF. CDR3 DNA: TGTGCCTGGAGTAAAATCGCCGGAGCTTTCTTT.

This clone has only one observation. The chain links TRBV7-2 to TRBJ1-2, with D maybe TRBD1 (5 bases). CDR3 size: 15 residues. Germline CDR1 SGHTA, CDR2 FQGNSA. V was shortened by 0 bases and J by 3 bases, with 11 bases between the two germline ends. The CDR3 loop is CASSLAAGYYYGYTF. CDR3 DNA: TGTGCCAGCAGCTTAGCGGCAGGGTATTACTATGGCTACACCTTC.

The genes are TRBV19 and TRBJ1-2; D is uncertain. The length of the CDR3 is 12 residues. The germline V gene has CDR1 LNHDA and CDR2 SQIVND (reference sequence). Trimming took off 10 bases at V and 0 bases at J, with 9 bases between the two ends. CDR3 nucleotide sequence: TGTGCCATGGCGGATGCTAACTATGGCTACACCTTC. Translated: CAMADANYGYTF.

This chain links TRBV5-6 with TRBJ2-7; TRBD1 matches at 8 bases. The CDR3 length is 15 residues. V lost 3 bases, J lost 2 bases, and 7 bases stayed unmatched. CDR1 is SGHDT and CDR2 is YYEEEE in the germline V gene. Here the CDR3 reads CASSSRTGFTYEQYF. The DNA for the CDR3 is TGTGCCAGCAGCTCGCGGACAGGGTTCACCTACGAGCAGTACTTC.

The genes are TRBV9 and TRBJ1-1, with 7 nucleotides matching TRBD1. After removal of 3 bases from V and 0 bases from J, the junction contained 5 bases not matched to a gene. The CDR3 contains 15 residues. The germline CDR1 and CDR2 sequences are SGDLS and YYNGEE. CDR3 protein: CASSDPTGLNTEAFF. In DNA, the CDR3 is TGTGCCAGCAGCGATCCGACAGGGCTGAACACTGAAGCTTTCTTT.

J is TRBJ2-1 and V is TRBV5-1; D is perhaps TRBD1 (6 bases). V lost 4 bases to trimming and J lost 3 bases, with 14 bases between them. Germline CDR1 and CDR2: SGHRS and YFSETQ. The CDR3 contains 15 residues. DNA of the CDR3: TGCGCCAGCAGCGAATCAGGGGTTATCTACAATGAGCAGTTCTTC. Its protein is CASSESGVIYNEQFF.

The CDR3 spells CASSPRAPNGATNEKLFF. The CDR3 nucleotides are TGTGCCAGCTCACCGCGGGCCCCCAATGGGGCAACTAATGAAAAACTGTTTTTT. The chain links TRBV18 to TRBJ1-4; no clear D. The CDR3 contains 18 residues. Germline V gene data show CDR1 as KGHSH and CDR2 as LQKENI. The V end was cut by 3 bases, the J end by 0 bases, with 17 bases between.

This clone was observed a single time. The chain recombines TRBV5-6 with TRBJ1-1, with 7 bases aligning to TRBD1. Germline values: CDR1 SGHDT, CDR2 YYEEEE. This CDR3 comprises 17 residues. Unmatched junction bases numbered 13, after V lost 0 bases and J lost 5 bases. The CDR3 loop reads CASSLVRHRGERTEAFF. The CDR3 coding sequence is TGTGCCAGCAGCTTGGTTCGTCACAGGGGCGAGAGGACTGAAGCTTTCTTT.

The chain combines TRBV27 with TRBJ2-7; 12 bases are shared with TRBD2. This CDR3 region has 15 residues. J gave up 3 bases and V 3 bases, and 3 bases lay outside the gene matches. Germline V gene sequence: CDR1 MNHEY, CDR2 SMNVEV (reference sequence). The CDR3 loop is CASSLLAGGFYEQYF. CDR3 bases: TGTGCCAGCAGTTTGCTAGCGGGAGGGTTCTACGAGCAGTACTTC.

This clone was detected only a few times. Written as DNA, the CDR3 is TGTGCCAGCAGTCCTGTCCGGGACAGAGCTAACTATGGCTACACCTTC. Its translation: CASSPVRDRANYGYTF. This chain connects TRBV28 to TRBJ1-2; 7 bases line up with TRBD1. This CDR3 region has 16 residues. V lost 5 bases to trimming and J lost 0 bases; unmatched junction nucleotides: 9. Germline V gene sequence: CDR1 MDHEN, CDR2 SYDVKM.

This chain connects TRBV28 to TRBJ2-5; no firm D call. Germline loops: CDR1 MDHEN, CDR2 SYDVKM. Trimming removed 6 bases at V and 2 bases at J, with 25 bases between. CDR3 length: 18 residues. CDR3 nucleotides: TGTGCCAGCAGCACCCTCGTCAGGTCAGTGGGCCTACAAGAGACCCAGTACTTC. This translates into CASSTLVRSVGLQETQYF.

The chain combines TRBV6-4 with TRBJ2-3; 9 positions match TRBD2. This CDR3 has 14 amino acids. The germline V gene encodes CDR1 MRHNA and CDR2 SNTAGT. The V segment lost 6 bases and the J segment 2 bases; nucleotides outside the gene matches: 3. For the CDR3, the DNA is TGTGCCAGCAGAGCGGGGGGCAACACAGATACGCAGTATTTT. Amino acid sequence: CASRAGGNTDTQYF.

This chain uses TRBV9 with TRBJ1-6; perhaps TRBD1 as D (5 bases). This CDR3 comprises 14 residues. V was cut by 3 bases and J by 10 bases, with 14 bases left in between. Germline CDR1 reads SGDLS; CDR2 reads YYNGEE. CDR3 DNA sequence: TGTGCCAGCAGCGGCGGCAGGGAAGACTCACCCCTCCACTTT. Its translation: CASSGGREDSPLHF.

This chain joins TRBV13 and TRBJ2-5, with TRBD2 matching 14 bases. With V trimmed by 3 bases and J by 2 bases, 8 bases remained unmatched. Germline V gene lookup returns CDR1 PRHDT and CDR2 FYEKMQ (reference sequence). The CDR3 runs 18 residues. The CDR3 region is CASSFRTSGGHPQETQYF. In nucleotides, the CDR3 is TGTGCCAGCAGCTTCCGGACTAGCGGGGGGCACCCTCAAGAGACCCAGTACTTC.